This TCR beta chain was retrieved from a study of blood T cells in healthy people across ages. A second roughly 7 to 12 cycle PCR used barcoded and J-beta primers. Every sample gave at least 2.5 million paired-end reads containing CDR3. TCRdb re-analysed the 5' RACE reads in MiXCR, keeping a single row per CDR3 protein. This table has about 680,000 distinct CDR3 sequences, roughly 49% appearing once. CDR1 and CDR2 (germline): KGHDR, SFDVKD. V lost 4 bases to trimming and J lost 8 bases, with 17 bases between them. This CDR3 has 15 residues. Remarks on this clonotype: Its antigen is not known.

Findings of the study overall: The recorded TCR beta diversity per million T cells decreased in a roughly linear manner with age.

Isolation recovered at least 6 million PBMCs from every sample. There were at least 5 micrograms of total RNA extracted from every sample. V is TRBV24-1 and J is TRBJ2-1; tentative D call: TRBD1 (7 bases). The source is an older woman in good health. Sequencing was carried out using blood. The CDR3 sequence: CATSDPARGVDEQFF. The CDR3 bases are TGTGCCACCAGTGACCCCGCCAGGGGGGTAGATGAGCAGTTCTTC.